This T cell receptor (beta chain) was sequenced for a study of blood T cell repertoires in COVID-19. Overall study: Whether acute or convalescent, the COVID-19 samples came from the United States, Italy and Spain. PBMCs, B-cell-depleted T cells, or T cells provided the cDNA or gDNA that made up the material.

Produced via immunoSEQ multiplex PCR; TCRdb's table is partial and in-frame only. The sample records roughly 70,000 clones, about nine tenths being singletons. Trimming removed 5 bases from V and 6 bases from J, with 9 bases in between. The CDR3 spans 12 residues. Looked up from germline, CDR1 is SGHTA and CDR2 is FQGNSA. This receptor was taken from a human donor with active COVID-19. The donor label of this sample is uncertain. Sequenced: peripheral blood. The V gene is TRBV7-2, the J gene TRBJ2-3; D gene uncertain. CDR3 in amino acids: CASSPYGDTQYF. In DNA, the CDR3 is TGTGCCAGCAGCCCGTACGGGGATACGCAGTATTTT.